This T cell receptor beta chain was sequenced for a study of T-cell memory formation after mild COVID-19 (TCRdb year 2021). For context, the study as a whole: Most TCR sequence clusters were specific to one of the two donors. In a couple of donors, T-cell clones that expanded and contracted after mild COVID-19 were tracked by sequencing TCRalpha and TCRbeta repertoires over time. Two young, previously healthy adult volunteers made up the cohort, one male and one female.

General study outcomes and caveats: Whether the second-wave clones peaking on day 37 were SARS-CoV-2 specific was not confirmed. Contracting CD4+ clones appeared mostly in the CM and EM memory subsets, whereas CD8+ clones were enriched in EMRA. Some responding clones were detected in pre-infection memory, suggesting pre-existing cross-reactive memory T cells joined the SARS-CoV-2 response. The study covered only a couple of mild cases, and larger cohorts including severe cases with pre-infection samples were considered necessary. Balanced CD4/CD8 phenotypes were observed for clones contracting from day 15 to 85, whereas a bias towards CD4+ was observed for a second wave of clones expanding from day 15 to 37.

This clonotype was picked up a small number of times. Its cognate antigen has yet to be identified. Base-call qualities are not available, and no considerably larger clone is one nucleotide away. PBMCs were isolated by Ficoll-Paque density gradient centrifugation. The trim is 4 bases for V and 6 bases for J, with a gap of 15 bases between the germline ends. In the germline V gene, CDR1 corresponds to ENHRY and CDR2 to SYGVKD. The CDR3, cysteine through phenylalanine, is 14 amino acids long. Of all the DNA, just the CDR3 is kept, 42 bases in frame from base 1. The sequencer listed for this sample is Illumina NovaSeq 6000. Using 5'RACE with constant-segment primers, TCRalpha and TCRbeta cDNA libraries were constructed, with sample barcodes and unique molecular identifiers added in the process. RNA was extracted from every sample with Trizol reagent. Amplification of the libraries took two PCR steps, and the second step added a second sample barcode plus Illumina TruSeq adapters. Sequencing of libraries was performed on an Illumina NovaSeq with 2 x 150 bp paired-end reads. The authors processed their data as follows. The reads were demultiplexed and collapsed into UMI-guided consensus sequences using migec v1.2.7. Using mixcr v2.1.11, UMI consensuses were aligned to TRA and TRB V and J templates and then assembled into clonotypes. Expanded or contracted clonotypes were those called significant by both edgeR and NoisET, with noise models trained on biological replicates. edgeR calls used a false discovery rate-adjusted p below 0.01 and a log2 fold-change threshold of 1. As an exploratory analysis of dynamics, max-normalized trajectories of the 1000 most abundant clonotypes were examined with PCA combined with hierarchical clustering. Each responding clone was given a CD4 or CD8 phenotype based on the CD4+ and CD8+ repertoires, which had been sequenced separately. TCRdb's own reprocessing of the public reads used fastp at Q25 and MiXCR and kept productive beta chains. Each CDR3 protein appears once, grouped with its most common genes and DNA. What appears here as the V and J calls and clone size reflects TCRdb's work, not the paper's. Recorded for this sample are about 320,000 distinct CDR3 sequences; roughly an eighth of them occurred a single time. Around 23% of the sample is in the top ten clones.

Sequencing was carried out using PBMCs or a T cell subset sorted from them (not recorded which). The chain uses TRBV10-3 and TRBJ1-2; TRBD1 is possibly the D segment (6 matching bases). The source of this sequence is a man in his late teens or twenties who had mild COVID-19 (a few samples of this study predate the infection). The sample titles of this study are shuffled in the database, so cell type and time point are left out; the donor was told from shared clones. The sequenced DNA: TGTGCCATCAGTGGCCCGGACAGTACCAATGGCTACACCTTC. This sequence encodes CAISGPDSTNGYTF.